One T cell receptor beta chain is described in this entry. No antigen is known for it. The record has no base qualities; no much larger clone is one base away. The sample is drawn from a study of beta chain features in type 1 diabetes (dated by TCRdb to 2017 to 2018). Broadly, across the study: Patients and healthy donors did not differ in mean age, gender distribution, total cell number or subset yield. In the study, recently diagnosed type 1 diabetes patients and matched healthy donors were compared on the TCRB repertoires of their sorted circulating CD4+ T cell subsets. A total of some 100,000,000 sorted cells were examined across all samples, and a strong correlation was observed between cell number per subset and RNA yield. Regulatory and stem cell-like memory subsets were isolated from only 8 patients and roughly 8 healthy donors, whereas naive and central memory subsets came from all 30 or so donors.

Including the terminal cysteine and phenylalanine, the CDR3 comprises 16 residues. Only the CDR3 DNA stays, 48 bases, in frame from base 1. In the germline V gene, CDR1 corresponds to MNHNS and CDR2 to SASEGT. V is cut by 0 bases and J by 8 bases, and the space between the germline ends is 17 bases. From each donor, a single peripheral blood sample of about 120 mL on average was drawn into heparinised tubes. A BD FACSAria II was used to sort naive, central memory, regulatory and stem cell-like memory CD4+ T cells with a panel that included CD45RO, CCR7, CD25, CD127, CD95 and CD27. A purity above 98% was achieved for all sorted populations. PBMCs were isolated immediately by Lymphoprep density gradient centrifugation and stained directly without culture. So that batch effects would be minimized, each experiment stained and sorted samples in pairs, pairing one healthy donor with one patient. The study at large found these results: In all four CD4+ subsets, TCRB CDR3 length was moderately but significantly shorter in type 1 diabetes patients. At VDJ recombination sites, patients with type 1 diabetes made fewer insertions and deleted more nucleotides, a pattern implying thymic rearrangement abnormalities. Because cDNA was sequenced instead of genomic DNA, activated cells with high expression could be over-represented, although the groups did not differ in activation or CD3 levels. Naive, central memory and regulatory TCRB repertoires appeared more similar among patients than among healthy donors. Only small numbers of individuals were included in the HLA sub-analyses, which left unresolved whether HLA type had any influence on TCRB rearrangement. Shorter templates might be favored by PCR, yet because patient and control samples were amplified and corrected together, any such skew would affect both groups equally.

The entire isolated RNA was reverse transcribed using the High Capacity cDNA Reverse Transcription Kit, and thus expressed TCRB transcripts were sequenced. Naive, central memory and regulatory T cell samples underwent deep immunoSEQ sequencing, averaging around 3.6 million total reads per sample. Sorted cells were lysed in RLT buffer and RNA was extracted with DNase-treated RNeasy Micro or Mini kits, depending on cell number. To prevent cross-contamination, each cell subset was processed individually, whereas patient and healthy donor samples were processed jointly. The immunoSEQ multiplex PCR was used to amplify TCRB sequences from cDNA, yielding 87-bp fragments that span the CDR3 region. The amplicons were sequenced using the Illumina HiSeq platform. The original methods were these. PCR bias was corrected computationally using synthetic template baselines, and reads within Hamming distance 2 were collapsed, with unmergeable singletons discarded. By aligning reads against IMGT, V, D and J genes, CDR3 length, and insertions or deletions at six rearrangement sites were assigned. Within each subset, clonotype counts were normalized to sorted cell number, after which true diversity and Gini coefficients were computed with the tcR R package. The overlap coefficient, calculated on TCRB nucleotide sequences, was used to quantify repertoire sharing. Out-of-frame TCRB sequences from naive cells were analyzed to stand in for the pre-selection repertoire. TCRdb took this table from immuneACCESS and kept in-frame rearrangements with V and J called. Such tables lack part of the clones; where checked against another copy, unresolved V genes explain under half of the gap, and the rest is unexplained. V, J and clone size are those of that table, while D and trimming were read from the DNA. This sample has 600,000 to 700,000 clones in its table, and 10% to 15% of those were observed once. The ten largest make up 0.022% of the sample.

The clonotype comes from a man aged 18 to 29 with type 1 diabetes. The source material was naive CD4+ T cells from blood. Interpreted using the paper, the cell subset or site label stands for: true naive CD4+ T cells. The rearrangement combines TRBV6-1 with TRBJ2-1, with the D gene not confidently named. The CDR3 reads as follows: CASSEAIDRSGDEQFF. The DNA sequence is TGTGCCAGCAGTGAAGCCATTGATCGGTCTGGAGATGAGCAGTTCTTC.